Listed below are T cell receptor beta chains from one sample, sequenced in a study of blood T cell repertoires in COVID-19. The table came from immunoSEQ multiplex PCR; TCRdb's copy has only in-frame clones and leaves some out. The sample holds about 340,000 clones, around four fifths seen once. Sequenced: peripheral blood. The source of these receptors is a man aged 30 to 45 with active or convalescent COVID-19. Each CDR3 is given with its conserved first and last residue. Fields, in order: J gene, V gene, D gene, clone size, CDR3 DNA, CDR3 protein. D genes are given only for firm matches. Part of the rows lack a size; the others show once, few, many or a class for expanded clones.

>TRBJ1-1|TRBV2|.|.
TGTGCCAGCAGCGACATCGGTGGGGCAACTGAAGCTTTCTTT
CASSDIGGATEAFF
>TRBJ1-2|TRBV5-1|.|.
TGCGCCAGCAGCTTAAACCCGGAGGAATACTATGGCTACACCTTC
CASSLNPEEYYGYTF
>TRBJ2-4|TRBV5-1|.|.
TGCGCCAGCAGCTCAACAGGGCGCCCCTTGGACATTCAGTACTTC
CASSSTGRPLDIQYF
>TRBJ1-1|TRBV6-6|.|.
TGTGCCAGCAGACACAGGCTGCAGGGCACTGAAGCTTTCTTT
CASRHRLQGTEAFF
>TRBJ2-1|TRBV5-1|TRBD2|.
TGCGCCAGCAGCTTTCTATTTGGACTAGCGGAGGCGGGTGAGCAGTTCTTC
CASSFLFGLAEAGEQFF
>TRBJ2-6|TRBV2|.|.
TGTGCCAGCAGCGTACTAGCTTCTGGGGCCAACGTCCTGACTTTC
CASSVLASGANVLTF
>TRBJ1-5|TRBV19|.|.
TGTGCCAGTAGTATTAAGGGAGGGGGCAATCAGCCCCAGCATTTT
CASSIKGGGNQPQHF
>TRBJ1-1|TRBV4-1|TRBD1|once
TGCGCCAGCAGCCAAGGCGGTCTACGGGACAGGGACACTGAAGCTTTCTTT
CASSQGGLRDRDTEAFF
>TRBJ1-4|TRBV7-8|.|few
TGTGCCAGCACCCCCTCAACTAATGAAAAACTGTTTTTT
CASTPSTNEKLFF
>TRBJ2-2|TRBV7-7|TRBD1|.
TGTGCCAGCAGCCAGACAGGGGTCACCGGGGAGCTGTTTTTT
CASSQTGVTGELFF
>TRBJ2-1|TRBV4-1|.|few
TGCGCCAGCAGCCAATTAGTCTCCTACAATGAGCAGTTCTTC
CASSQLVSYNEQFF
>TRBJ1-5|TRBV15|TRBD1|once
TGTGCCACCGCCCCCGGGACAGGGCTGCAGCAGCCCCAGCATTTT
CATAPGTGLQQPQHF
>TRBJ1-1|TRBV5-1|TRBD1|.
TGCGCCAGCAGCTTGGTCGGGACAGGGGTGGAAGCTTTCTTT
CASSLVGTGVEAFF
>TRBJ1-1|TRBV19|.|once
TGTGCCAGTAGTTCCGGCGGGGGAACTGAAGCTTTCTTT
CASSSGGGTEAFF
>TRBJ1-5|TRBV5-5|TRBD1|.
TGTGCCAGCAGCCAAGACAGGGATAATCAGCCCCAGCATTTT
CASSQDRDNQPQHF
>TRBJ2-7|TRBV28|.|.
TGTGCCTCTGCTCCAGTCTCCTACGAGCAGTACTTC
CASAPVSYEQYF
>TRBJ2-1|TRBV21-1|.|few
TGTGCCAGCAGCAAAGGCCTAGCGGAGGTGTATGAGCAGTTCTTC
CASSKGLAEVYEQFF
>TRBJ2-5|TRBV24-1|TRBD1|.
TGTGCCACCAGCTTGACAGGGGGAGAGACCCAGTACTTC
CATSLTGGETQYF
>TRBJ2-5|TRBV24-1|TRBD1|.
TGTGCCACCAGTGATACCCGGGACAGGGGGCAAGAGACCCAGTACTTC
CATSDTRDRGQETQYF
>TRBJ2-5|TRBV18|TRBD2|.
TGTGCCAGCTCCTATACTAGCGGGAGGTCAGAGACCCAGTACTTC
CASSYTSGRSETQYF
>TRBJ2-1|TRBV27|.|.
TGTGCCAGCAGTCCAATCACGAGACCAGGGCAGTTCTTC
CASSPITRPGQFF
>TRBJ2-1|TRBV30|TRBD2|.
TGTGCCTGGAGTGCATTTCCGGGACTAGCGGGCGACAGCTCCTACAATGAGCAGTTCTTC
CAWSAFPGLAGDSSYNEQFF
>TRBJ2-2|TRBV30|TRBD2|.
TGTGCCTGGAGTGCGGGACTAGCGGGGGGTCACACCGGGGAGCTGTTTTTT
CAWSAGLAGGHTGELFF
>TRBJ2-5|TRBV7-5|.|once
TGTGCCAGAAGCTCACCCCGGGACAGTTCGAAAGAGACCCAGTACTTC
CARSSPRDSSKETQYF
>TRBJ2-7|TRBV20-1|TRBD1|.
TGCAGTGCTAGTAGACCCCAGGGGGTCCCCTACGAGCAGTACTTC
CSASRPQGVPYEQYF
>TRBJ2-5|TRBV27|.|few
TGTGCCAGCAGTTCCCTAGCGCTCCAAGAGACCCAGTACTTC
CASSSLALQETQYF
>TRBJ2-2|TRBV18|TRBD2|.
TGTGCCAGCTCACCTTCCGGACTAGCGGGAGGCCGGATCGGGGAGCTGTTTTTT
CASSPSGLAGGRIGELFF
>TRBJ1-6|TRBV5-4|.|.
TGTGCCAGCACCCGGGGGGGGGCCTCCTATAATTCACCCCTCCACTTT
CASTRGGASYNSPLHF
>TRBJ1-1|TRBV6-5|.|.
TGTGCCAGCAGTACCTACACAGGGATGAACACTGAAGCTTTCTTT
CASSTYTGMNTEAFF
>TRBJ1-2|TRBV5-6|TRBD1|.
TGTGCCAGCAGTAAGGACAGGGCGTACTATGGCTACACCTTC
CASSKDRAYYGYTF
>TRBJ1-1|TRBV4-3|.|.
TGCGCCAGCAGCCAAGATCAGGGGCGGAGGACTGAAGCTTTCTTT
CASSQDQGRRTEAFF
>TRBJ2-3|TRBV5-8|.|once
TGTGCCAGCAACTCATTTACCGAGGCTAGCGGCACAGATACGCAGTATTTT
CASNSFTEASGTDTQYF
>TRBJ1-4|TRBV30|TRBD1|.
TGTGCCTGGAGTGTAAAAATTGCCAGGGGGTCGGAAAAACTGTTTTTT
CAWSVKIARGSEKLFF
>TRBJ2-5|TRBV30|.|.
TGTGCCAGGAACCTGGGACTCGGGGAGACCCAGTACTTC
CARNLGLGETQYF
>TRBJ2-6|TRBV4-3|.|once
TGCGCCAGCAGCTCCACAGCTGCTGGGGCCAACGTCCTGACTTTC
CASSSTAAGANVLTF
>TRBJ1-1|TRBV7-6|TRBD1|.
TGTGCCAGCAGCTCTAGACCCAGGGGGAGGAACACTGAAGCTTTCTTT
CASSSRPRGRNTEAFF
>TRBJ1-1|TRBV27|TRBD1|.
TGTGCCAGCAGTCGAAGGGACAGGAAATCTGAAGCTTTCTTT
CASSRRDRKSEAFF
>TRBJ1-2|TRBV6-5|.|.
TGTGCCAGCAGTTACTCGACAGAACCCACTAACTATGGCTACACCTTC
CASSYSTEPTNYGYTF
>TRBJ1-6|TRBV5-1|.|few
TGCGCCAGCAGCTTGGTACCTGCGGATAATAATTCACCCCTCCACTTT
CASSLVPADNNSPLHF
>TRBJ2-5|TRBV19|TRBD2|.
TGTGCCAGTAGTATAGCCAGCGGGGGACTAGAGACCCAGTACTTC
CASSIASGGLETQYF
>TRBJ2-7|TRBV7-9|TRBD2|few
TGTGCCAGCAGCTTGGGTCAGACTAGCGGGAGGTACGAGCAGTACTTC
CASSLGQTSGRYEQYF
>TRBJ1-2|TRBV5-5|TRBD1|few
TGTGCCAGCAGCTTGGCACAGGGGGCGGCCCCAGGCTATGGCTACACCTTC
CASSLAQGAAPGYGYTF
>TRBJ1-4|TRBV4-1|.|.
TGCGCCAGCAGCTATGGTTGGGGGGAAGAAAAACTGTTTTTT
CASSYGWGEEKLFF
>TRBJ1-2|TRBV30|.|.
TGTGCCTGGACTTTGCAGACAGGCTCATACACCTTC
CAWTLQTGSYTF
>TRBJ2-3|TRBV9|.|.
TGTGCCAGCAGCTCTCAGTGGGATACGCAGTATTTT
CASSSQWDTQYF
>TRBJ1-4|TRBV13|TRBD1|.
TGTGCCAGCAGAGCGGACAGGGTTTCAACTAATGAAAAACTGTTTTTT
CASRADRVSTNEKLFF
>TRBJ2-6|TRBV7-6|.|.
TGTGCCAGCAGCGGCTTCGAGGGCGCTGGGGCCAACGTCCTGACTTTC
CASSGFEGAGANVLTF
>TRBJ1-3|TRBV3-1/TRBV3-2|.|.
TGTGCCAGCAGCCCGGGACACGATGGAAACACCATATATTTT
CASSPGHDGNTIYF
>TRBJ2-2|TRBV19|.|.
TGTGCCAGTAACCGCCGCGAGATCGGGGAGCTGTTTTTT
CASNRREIGELFF
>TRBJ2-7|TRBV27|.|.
TGTGCCAGCAGTTGGGGTAGGGGCTCCTACGAGCAGTACTTC
CASSWGRGSYEQYF
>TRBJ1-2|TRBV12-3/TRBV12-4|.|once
TGTGCCAGCAGTTTAGACACAAACTATGGCTACACCTTC
CASSLDTNYGYTF
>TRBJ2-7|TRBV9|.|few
TGTGCCAGCAGTCCGGGGGTCCTATTATCCTACGAGCAGTACTTC
CASSPGVLLSYEQYF
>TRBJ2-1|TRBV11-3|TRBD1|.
TGTGCCAGCAGCTTAGTGACAGGGGGCAGTGAGCAGTTCTTC
CASSLVTGGSEQFF
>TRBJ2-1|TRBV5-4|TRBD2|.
TGTGCCAGCAGCCCTGGGACTAGCGGGACCTACAATGAGCAGTTCTTC
CASSPGTSGTYNEQFF